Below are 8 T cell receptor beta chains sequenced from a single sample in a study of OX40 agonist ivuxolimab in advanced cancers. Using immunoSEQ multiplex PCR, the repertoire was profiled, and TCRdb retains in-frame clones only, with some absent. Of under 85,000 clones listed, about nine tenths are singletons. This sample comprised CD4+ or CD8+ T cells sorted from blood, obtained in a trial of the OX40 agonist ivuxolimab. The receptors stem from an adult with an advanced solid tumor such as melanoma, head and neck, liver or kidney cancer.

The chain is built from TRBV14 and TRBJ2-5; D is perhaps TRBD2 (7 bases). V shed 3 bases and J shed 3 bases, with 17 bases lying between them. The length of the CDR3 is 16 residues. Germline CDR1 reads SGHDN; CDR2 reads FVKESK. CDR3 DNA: TGTGCCAGCAGCCATTTAACGGGGGGCCTGGAAGAGACCCAGTACTTC. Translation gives CASSHLTGGLEETQYF.

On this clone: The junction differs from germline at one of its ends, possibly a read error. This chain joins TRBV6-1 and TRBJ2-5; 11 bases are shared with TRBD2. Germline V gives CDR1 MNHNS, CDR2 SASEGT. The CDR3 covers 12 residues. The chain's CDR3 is CASSLAGGTSDF. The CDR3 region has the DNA TGTGCCAGCAGTCTAGCGGGAGGAACGTCGGACTTC.

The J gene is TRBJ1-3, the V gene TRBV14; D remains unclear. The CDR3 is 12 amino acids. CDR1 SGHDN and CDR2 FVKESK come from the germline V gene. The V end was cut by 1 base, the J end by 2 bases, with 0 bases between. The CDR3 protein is CASSQAGNTIYF. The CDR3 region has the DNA TGTGCCAGCAGCCAAGCTGGAAACACCATATATTTT.

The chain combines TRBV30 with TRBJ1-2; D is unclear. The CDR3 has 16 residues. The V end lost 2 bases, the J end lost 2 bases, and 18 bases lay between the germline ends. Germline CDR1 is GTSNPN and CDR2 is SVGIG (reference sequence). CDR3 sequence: CAWSTIFPEQNYGYTF. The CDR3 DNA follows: TGTGCCTGGAGTACGATCTTTCCGGAGCAGAACTATGGCTACACCTTC.

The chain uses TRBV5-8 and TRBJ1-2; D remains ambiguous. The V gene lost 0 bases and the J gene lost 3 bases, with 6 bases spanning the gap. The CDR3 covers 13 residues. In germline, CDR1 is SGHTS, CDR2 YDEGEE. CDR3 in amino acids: CASSLERDYGYTF. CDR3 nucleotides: TGTGCCAGCAGCTTGGAGCGGGACTATGGCTACACCTTC.

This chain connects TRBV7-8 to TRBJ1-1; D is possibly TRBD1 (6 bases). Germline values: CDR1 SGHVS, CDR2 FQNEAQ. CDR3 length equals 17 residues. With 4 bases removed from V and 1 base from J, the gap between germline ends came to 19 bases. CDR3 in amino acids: CASSSTRHVRGNTEAFF. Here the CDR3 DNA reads TGTGCCAGCAGCTCCACCCGACACGTCAGGGGGAACACTGAAGCTTTCTTT.

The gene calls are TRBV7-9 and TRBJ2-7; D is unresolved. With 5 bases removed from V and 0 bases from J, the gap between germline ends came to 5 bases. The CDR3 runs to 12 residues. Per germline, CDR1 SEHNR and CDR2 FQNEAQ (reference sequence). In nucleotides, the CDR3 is TGTGCCAGCAGCCGCAGCTCCTACGAGCAGTACTTC. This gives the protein CASSRSSYEQYF.

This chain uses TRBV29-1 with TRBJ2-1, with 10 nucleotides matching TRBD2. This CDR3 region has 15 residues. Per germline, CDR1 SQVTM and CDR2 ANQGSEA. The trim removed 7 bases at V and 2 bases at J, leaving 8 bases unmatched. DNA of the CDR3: TGCAGCGGCATGACTAGCGGGTTTCCCTACAATGAGCAGTTCTTC. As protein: CSGMTSGFPYNEQFF.